This TCR beta chain was sequenced during a study of CD8 T cells in Susac syndrome. Overall study findings and caveats: As the study acknowledged, the number of individuals who were part of its TCR sequencing and HLA analysis was relatively small.

The RNA, 0.5 to 1 ug, was put through reverse transcription using random hexamers. The amplification used immunoSEQ multiplex PCR on TCR beta CDR3; it spanned 54 Vbeta and 13 Jbeta. TCRdb called the immunoSEQ multiplex PCR reads again in MiXCR, with one record for every CDR3 protein. The table has fewer than 150,000 distinct CDR3 sequences, 90% to 95% seen once. CDR1 is SQVTM and CDR2 is ANQGSEA in the germline V gene. V dropped 4 bases and J dropped 3 bases, with 18 bases sitting between them. The CDR3 consists of 15 residues. A remark on this clonotype: Its antigen is currently unknown.

The sequenced sample was CD4+ T cells from PBMCs. This chain connects TRBV29-1 to TRBJ1-1, with a tentative D call TRBD1 (5 bases). This clonotype was obtained from a human donor in good health. This CDR3 reads CSVAGTRARDTEAFF. CDR3 nucleotide sequence: TGCAGCGTTGCCGGGACCCGGGCGAGGGACACTGAAGCTTTCTTT.